One T cell receptor beta chain is described in this entry. TCRdb passed the 5' RACE reads through MiXCR, listing each CDR3 protein once. The sample has tens of thousands of distinct CDR3 sequences, approximately 10% seen once; the top ten hold 1.5% to 2%. The data are from a study of neurological immune-mediated disorders. Germline lookup yields CDR1 KGHSH and CDR2 LQKENI. V lost 3 bases to trimming and J lost 3 bases, with 6 bases between them. The CDR3 is made up of 13 amino acids. The source is a man aged 60-69 years in good health. Sequencing used PBMCs. The V and J genes are TRBV18 and TRBJ1-5; no reliable D call. The CDR3 bases are TGTGCCAGCTCACCCCTGGACAATCAGCCCCAGCATTTT. Its protein product is CASSPLDNQPQHF.